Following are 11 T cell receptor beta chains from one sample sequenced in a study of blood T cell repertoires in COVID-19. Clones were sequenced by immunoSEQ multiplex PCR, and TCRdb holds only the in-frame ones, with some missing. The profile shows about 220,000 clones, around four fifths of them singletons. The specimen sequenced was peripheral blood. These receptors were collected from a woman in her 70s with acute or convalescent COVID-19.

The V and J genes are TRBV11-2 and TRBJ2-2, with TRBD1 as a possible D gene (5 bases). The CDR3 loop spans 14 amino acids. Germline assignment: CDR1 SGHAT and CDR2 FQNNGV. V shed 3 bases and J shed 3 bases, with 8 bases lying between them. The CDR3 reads CASSLGRDTGELFF. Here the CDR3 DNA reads TGTGCCAGCAGCTTGGGCAGGGACACCGGGGAGCTGTTTTTT.

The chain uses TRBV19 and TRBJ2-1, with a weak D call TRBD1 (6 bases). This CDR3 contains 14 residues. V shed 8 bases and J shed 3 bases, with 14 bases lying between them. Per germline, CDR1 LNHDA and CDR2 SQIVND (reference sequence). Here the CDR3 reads CASRAVGGYNEQFF. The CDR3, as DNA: TGTGCCAGTCGGGCGGTAGGGGGCTACAATGAGCAGTTCTTC.

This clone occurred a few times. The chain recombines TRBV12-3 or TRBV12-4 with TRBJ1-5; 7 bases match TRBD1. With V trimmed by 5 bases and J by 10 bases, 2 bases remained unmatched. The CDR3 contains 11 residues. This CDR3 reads CASSRGGPQHF. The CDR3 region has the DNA TGTGCCAGCAGTCGAGGGGGCCCCCAGCATTTT.

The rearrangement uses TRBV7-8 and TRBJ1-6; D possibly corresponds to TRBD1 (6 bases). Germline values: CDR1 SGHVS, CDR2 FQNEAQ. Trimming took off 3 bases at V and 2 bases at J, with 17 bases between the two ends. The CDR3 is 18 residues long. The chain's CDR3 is CASSFSSGAGAYNSPLHF. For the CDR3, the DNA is TGTGCCAGCAGCTTCTCTTCAGGGGCCGGGGCCTATAATTCACCCCTCCACTTT. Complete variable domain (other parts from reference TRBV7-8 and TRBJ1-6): GAGVSQSPRYKVAKRGQDVALRCDPISGHVSLFWYQQALGQGPEFLTYFQNEAQLDKSGLPSDRFFAERPEGSVSTLKIQRTQQEDSAVYLCASSFSSGAGAYNSPLHFGNGTRLTVT.

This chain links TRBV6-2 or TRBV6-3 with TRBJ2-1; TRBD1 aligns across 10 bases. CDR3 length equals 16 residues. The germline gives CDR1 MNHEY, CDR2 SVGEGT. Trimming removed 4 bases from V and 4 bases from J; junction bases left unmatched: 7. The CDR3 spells CASSSRDRGRYNEQFF. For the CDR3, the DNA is TGTGCCAGCAGTTCCAGGGACAGGGGACGATACAATGAGCAGTTCTTC.

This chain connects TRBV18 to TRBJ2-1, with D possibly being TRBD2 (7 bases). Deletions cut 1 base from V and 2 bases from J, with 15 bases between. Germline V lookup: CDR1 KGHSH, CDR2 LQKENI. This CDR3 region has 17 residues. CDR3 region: CASSPREGEVAYNEQFF. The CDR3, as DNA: TGTGCCAGCTCACCACGGGAGGGGGAGGTTGCCTACAATGAGCAGTTCTTC.

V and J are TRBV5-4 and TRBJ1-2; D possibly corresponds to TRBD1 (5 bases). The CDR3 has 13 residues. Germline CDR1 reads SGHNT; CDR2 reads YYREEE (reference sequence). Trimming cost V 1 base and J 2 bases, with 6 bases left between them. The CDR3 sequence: CASSLQGNYGYTF. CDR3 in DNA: TGTGCCAGCAGCTTGCAGGGAAACTATGGCTACACCTTC.

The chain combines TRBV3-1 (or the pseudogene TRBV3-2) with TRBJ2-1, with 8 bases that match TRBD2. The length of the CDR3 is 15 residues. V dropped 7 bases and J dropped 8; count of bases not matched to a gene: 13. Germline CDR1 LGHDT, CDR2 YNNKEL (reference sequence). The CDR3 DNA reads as TGTGCCAGCACCTCCGGGACTAGTTCCATCTATGAGCAGTTCTTC. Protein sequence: CASTSGTSSIYEQFF.

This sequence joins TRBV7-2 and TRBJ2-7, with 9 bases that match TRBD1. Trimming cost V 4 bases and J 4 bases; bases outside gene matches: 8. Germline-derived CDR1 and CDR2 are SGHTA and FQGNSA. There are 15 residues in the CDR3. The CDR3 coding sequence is TGTGCCAGCAGCTGGGACGGGACAGGGATTTACGAGCAGTACTTC. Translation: CASSWDGTGIYEQYF. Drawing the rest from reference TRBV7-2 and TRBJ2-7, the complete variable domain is GAGVSQSPSNKVTEKGKDVELRCDPISGHTALYWYRQSLGQGLEFLIYFQGNSAPDKSGLPSDRFSAERTGGSVSTLTIQRTQQEDSAVYLCASSWDGTGIYEQYFGPGTRLTVT.

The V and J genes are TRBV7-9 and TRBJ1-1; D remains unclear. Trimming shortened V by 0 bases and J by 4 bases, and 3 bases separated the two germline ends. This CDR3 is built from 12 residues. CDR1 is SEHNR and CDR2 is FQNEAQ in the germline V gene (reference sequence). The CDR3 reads CASSLAGTEAFF. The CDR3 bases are TGTGCCAGCAGCTTAGCCGGCACTGAAGCTTTCTTT. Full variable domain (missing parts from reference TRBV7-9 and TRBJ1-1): DTGVSQNPRHKITKRGQNVTFRCDPISEHNRLYWYRQTLGQGPEFLTYFQNEAQLEKSRLLSDRFSAERPKGSFSTLEIQRTEQGDSAMYLCASSLAGTEAFFGQGTRLTVV.

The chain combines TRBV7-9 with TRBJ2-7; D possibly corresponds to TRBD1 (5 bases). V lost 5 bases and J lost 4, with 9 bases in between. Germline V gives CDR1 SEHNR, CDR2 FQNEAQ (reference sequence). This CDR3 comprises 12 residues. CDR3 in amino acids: CASSARGYEQYF. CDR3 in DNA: TGTGCCAGCAGCGCTAGGGGTTACGAGCAGTACTTC.